Following are 32 T cell receptor beta chains from one sample sequenced in a study of cytomegalovirus exposure and HLA in healthy donors (dated 2017 in TCRdb). The receptor library was made with the immunoSEQ multiplex PCR assay. For the multiplex PCR, a mixture combining 60 forward primers for TCR Vbeta segments and 13 reverse primers for TCR Jbeta segments was used. The immuneACCESS repertoire file appears here via TCRdb, limited to in-frame rearrangements. These files lack a portion of the clones; in checked studies, under half of the deficit traces to unresolved V genes, and the cause of the others is not known. The sample has about 94,000 clones on record, about 75% of them singletons. Roughly 6.9% of the sample is in the top ten clones. Sequenced sample: PBMCs. The receptors were gathered from a man between 35 and 55 years old in good health and CMV-seropositive.

This chain links TRBV5-1 with TRBJ2-5; 14 bases match TRBD2. The junction had 13 bases not matched to a gene; V was cut back by 4 bases and J by 11 bases. The CDR3 runs 16 residues. Germline values: CDR1 SGHRS, CDR2 YFSETQ. This CDR3 reads CASSLEGLAGAGEQYF. In nucleotides, the CDR3 is TGCGCCAGCAGCCTGGAGGGACTAGCGGGAGCGGGGGAGCAGTACTTC.

The chain uses TRBV2 and TRBJ2-5; 10 bases agree with TRBD2. The CDR3 contains 15 residues. Germline trimming cut 8 bases from V and 6 bases from J; bases unmatched to any gene: 12. Per the germline V gene, CDR1 is SNHLY and CDR2 is FYNNEI. The CDR3 nucleotides are TGTGCCAGCCGACCTCTAAGCGGGGGGGCCCAGACCCAGTACTTC. Translation: CASRPLSGGAQTQYF.

The chain couples TRBV27 to TRBJ1-2, with a weak D call TRBD1 (6 bases). V shed 0 bases and J shed 8 bases, with 13 bases lying between them. This CDR3 is built from 14 residues. The germline CDR1 and CDR2 sequences are MNHEY and SMNVEV (reference sequence). The CDR3 DNA is TGTGCCAGCAGTTTATCGGCACAGGGATTAGGCTACACCTTC. The encoded protein is CASSLSAQGLGYTF.

The table lists this clone with a count of one. The chain couples TRBV18 to TRBJ1-5, with D possibly being TRBD1 (5 bases). The V end was cut by 6 bases, the J end by 4 bases, with 19 bases between. Germline V lookup: CDR1 KGHSH, CDR2 LQKENI. The CDR3 sequence is 16 residues long. The chain's CDR3 is CASSPFGGPGNQPQHF. The CDR3 nucleotides are TGTGCCAGCTCGCCGTTCGGAGGGCCAGGGAATCAGCCCCAGCATTTT. Using reference TRBV18 and TRBJ1-5 for the parts outside the CDR3, the full variable domain is NAGVMQNPRHLVRRRGQEARLRCSPMKGHSHVYWYRQLPEEGLKFMVYLQKENIIDESGMPKERFSAEFPKEGPSILRIQQVVRGDSAAYFCASSPFGGPGNQPQHFGDGTRLSIL.

V usage is TRBV29-1 and J usage is TRBJ2-7, with 7 bases that match TRBD2. V lost 3 bases, J lost 2 bases, and 4 bases stayed unmatched. Germline V gene sequence: CDR1 SQVTM, CDR2 ANQGSEA. The CDR3 sequence is 13 residues long. The CDR3 spells CSVDWGGPYEQYF. The CDR3 coding sequence is TGCAGCGTTGACTGGGGAGGGCCCTACGAGCAGTACTTC.

The J gene is TRBJ2-3, the V gene TRBV4-3; 10 bases align to TRBD2. This CDR3 is 15 amino acids long. With V trimmed by 7 bases and J by 0 bases, 4 bases remained unmatched. From germline, CDR1 is LGHNA and CDR2 YSLEER. CDR3 sequence: CASTPLAGSTDTQYF. Written as DNA, the CDR3 is TGCGCCAGCACCCCACTAGCGGGAAGCACAGATACGCAGTATTTT.

There are a few counts of this clone. This chain joins TRBV10-1 and TRBJ2-7; 9 bases agree with TRBD1. The ends lost 0 bases at V and 3 bases at J; junction bases unmatched: 3. Germline V lookup: CDR1 WNHNN, CDR2 SYGVQD (reference sequence). This CDR3 contains 15 residues. Here the CDR3 reads CASSESGGQGYEQYF. The CDR3 region has the DNA TGCGCCAGCAGTGAGTCGGGGGGACAGGGCTACGAGCAGTACTTC.

The rearrangement links TRBV5-1 to TRBJ1-2; a weak D match, TRBD1 (5 bases). Germline V gene lookup returns CDR1 SGHRS and CDR2 YFSETQ. V was cut by 5 bases and J by 1 base, with 9 bases left in between. The CDR3 length is 13 residues. The CDR3 sequence: CASREGVNYGYTF. The CDR3 bases are TGCGCCAGCAGGGAAGGGGTTAACTATGGCTACACCTTC.

The chain joins TRBV10-3 to TRBJ2-6, with 10 nucleotides matching TRBD2. CDR3 length: 19 residues. Germline V CDR1 and CDR2: ENHRY, SYGVKD. The V segment lost 4 bases and the J segment 0 bases; nucleotides outside the gene matches: 9. CDR3 protein: CAISGTSGRSPSGANVLTF. CDR3 nucleotides: TGTGCCATCAGTGGGACTAGCGGTCGCTCCCCCTCTGGGGCCAACGTCCTGACTTTC.

Written as DNA, the CDR3 is TGTGCCGGACTAGCGGGGGCGAACACCGGGGAGCTGTTTTTT. It encodes CAGLAGANTGELFF. The rearrangement links TRBV6-6 to TRBJ2-2, with 13 bases lining up with TRBD2. V gave up 11 bases and J gave up 0 bases; unmatched junction bases: 0. The CDR3 has 14 residues. Germline CDR1 and CDR2: MNHNY and SVGAGI (reference sequence).

This clone was seen a handful of times. V and J are TRBV11-2 and TRBJ1-2; D perhaps matches TRBD1 (5 bases). The CDR3 contains 14 residues. Trimming cost V 5 bases and J 5 bases, with 15 bases left between them. Germline assignment: CDR1 SGHAT and CDR2 FQNNGV. The CDR3 region is CASSPDGGGYGYTF. CDR3 sequence (DNA): TGTGCCAGCAGCCCTGACGGGGGTGGGTATGGCTACACCTTC.

The chain combines TRBV18 with TRBJ1-5; possible D gene TRBD1, 6 bases. Germline V gene lookup returns CDR1 KGHSH and CDR2 LQKENI. This CDR3 has 20 residues. Trimming stripped 3 bases from V and 0 bases from J, with 24 bases between. The CDR3 DNA reads TGTGCCAGCTCACCCACGAGGGGGGGGCCGCAGGACCTTAGCAATCAGCCCCAGCATTTT. This codes for CASSPTRGGPQDLSNQPQHF. Looking up the rest from reference TRBV18 and TRBJ1-5 gives the full variable domain: NAGVMQNPRHLVRRRGQEARLRCSPMKGHSHVYWYRQLPEEGLKFMVYLQKENIIDESGMPKERFSAEFPKEGPSILRIQQVVRGDSAAYFCASSPTRGGPQDLSNQPQHFGDGTRLSIL.

The V call is TRBV7-3, the J call TRBJ1-1, with D maybe TRBD1 (5 bases). This CDR3 contains 16 residues. Germline CDR1 SGHTA, CDR2 FQGTGA. The V gene lost 1 base and the J gene lost 4 bases, with 16 bases spanning the gap. The CDR3 spells CASSLIPDTHSTEAFF. The CDR3 DNA reads TGTGCCAGCAGCTTAATCCCGGACACCCATAGCACTGAAGCTTTCTTT. The whole variable domain, filled in from reference TRBV7-3 and TRBJ1-1, reads GAGVSQTPSNKVTEKGKYVELRCDPISGHTALYWYRQSLGQGPEFLIYFQGTGAADDSGLPNDRFFAVRPEGSVSTLKIQRTERGDSAVYLCASSLIPDTHSTEAFFGQGTRLTVV.

This sequence joins TRBV13 and TRBJ1-1; the match to TRBD1 covers 7 bases. The CDR3 is 15 amino acids. CDR1 is PRHDT and CDR2 is FYEKMQ in the germline V gene (reference sequence). Unmatched junction bases numbered 7, after V lost 5 bases and J lost 1 base. The CDR3 DNA reads TGTGCCAGCAGCGTAGTCGAGGGGGCGAACACTGAAGCTTTCTTT. Its protein product is CASSVVEGANTEAFF.

The chain combines TRBV6-6 with TRBJ2-3; TRBD2 matches at 9 bases. The length of the CDR3 is 16 residues. Germline V gives CDR1 MNHNY, CDR2 SVGAGI (reference sequence). V trimming: 0 bases; J trimming: 4 bases; junction bases outside the gene matches: 5. The chain's CDR3 is CASSYSAKREADTQYF. The CDR3 DNA sequence: TGTGCCAGCAGTTACTCGGCTAAGCGGGAGGCAGATACGCAGTATTTT.

CDR3 residues: CASSSPTSGDTRSSTDTQYF. The CDR3 coding sequence is TGTGCCAGCAGTTCTCCGACTAGCGGGGACACTCGTTCTAGCACAGATACGCAGTATTTT. V gene TRBV27 combines with J gene TRBJ2-3; 11 bases map to TRBD2. CDR3 length equals 20 residues. V shed 4 bases and J 0 bases; nucleotides not matched to a gene: 15. Germline V CDR1 and CDR2: MNHEY, SMNVEV (reference sequence).

This clone appeared a few times. The rearrangement joins TRBV15 to TRBJ2-3, with a weak D call TRBD2 (6 bases). Germline V gene lookup returns CDR1 LNHNV and CDR2 YYDKDF (reference sequence). V lost 7 bases and J 0 bases, leaving 11 bases between the germline ends. The CDR3 has 14 amino acids. CDR3 nucleotides: TGTGCCACCACTAGCGAGTATAGCACAGATACGCAGTATTTT. This translates into CATTSEYSTDTQYF.

The chain has TRBV20-1 and TRBJ1-1; possible D gene TRBD1, 6 bases. Germline loops: CDR1 DFQATT, CDR2 SNEGSKA (reference sequence). This CDR3 is built from 11 residues. V lost 6 bases and J lost 5, with 10 bases in between. The CDR3 loop reads CSAIGQTEAFF. The DNA of the CDR3 is TGCAGTGCCATCGGACAGACTGAAGCTTTCTTT.

This clone has only a few counts. J is TRBJ1-5 and V is TRBV18, with TRBD1 identical over 9 bases. There are 16 residues in the CDR3. V shed 4 bases and J 3 bases; nucleotides not matched to a gene: 7. Germline CDR1 and CDR2: KGHSH and LQKENI. The chain's CDR3 is CASSQTGGRDNQPQHF. CDR3 sequence (DNA): TGTGCCAGCTCACAGACAGGGGGACGGGACAATCAGCCCCAGCATTTT.

This clone is a singleton in its sample. The V call is TRBV11-3, the J call TRBJ2-1, with D possibly TRBD2 on 5 matching bases. From germline, CDR1 is SGHNT and CDR2 YENEEA. The CDR3 sequence is 12 residues long. Trimming shortened V by 4 bases and J by 7 bases, and 8 bases separated the two germline ends. CDR3 DNA sequence: TGTGCCAGCAGCTCCTGGGAGAATGAGCAGTTCTTC. Translation gives CASSSWENEQFF. The full variable domain, completed using reference TRBV11-3 and TRBJ2-1, is EAGVVQSPRYKIIEKKQPVAFWCNPISGHNTLYWYLQNLGQGPELLIRYENEEAVDDSQLPKDRFSAERLKGVDSTLKIQPAELGDSAVYLCASSSWENEQFFGPGTRLTVL.

The chain uses TRBV28 and TRBJ1-5, with TRBD1 matching over 9 bases. Germline trimming cut 6 bases from V and 4 bases from J; bases unmatched to any gene: 4. Per the germline V gene, CDR1 is MDHEN and CDR2 is SYDVKM. The CDR3 length is 14 residues. The CDR3 DNA reads as TGTGCCAGCAGAACAGGGGGCACTAATCAGCCCCAGCATTTT. Translated: CASRTGGTNQPQHF.

The J gene is TRBJ2-1, the V gene TRBV7-2; the D gene is possibly TRBD2 (6 bases). The CDR3 extends over 15 amino acids. Per germline, CDR1 SGHTA and CDR2 FQGNSA. V lost 5 bases and J 5 bases, leaving 16 bases between the germline ends. The CDR3 region is CASSPRPGLNNEQFF. As DNA, the CDR3 is TGTGCCAGCAGCCCTCGCCCGGGACTCAACAATGAGCAGTTCTTC.

The V gene is TRBV29-1, the J gene TRBJ1-6, with D possibly matching TRBD1 (5 bases). The CDR3 extends over 13 amino acids. V was shortened by 6 bases and J by 5 bases, with 11 bases between the two germline ends. The germline CDR1 and CDR2 sequences are SQVTM and ANQGSEA. In DNA form, the CDR3 reads TGCAGCGTACAGGACACGAATAATTCACCCCTCCACTTT. It encodes CSVQDTNNSPLHF.

This chain joins TRBV6-6 and TRBJ1-1, with D tentatively TRBD1 (5 bases). The CDR3 extends over 12 amino acids. The germline V gene encodes CDR1 MNHNY and CDR2 SVGAGI (reference sequence). V gave up 2 bases and J gave up 8 bases, with 9 bases separating them. CDR3 nucleotides: TGTGCCAGCAGTTACAGCGGGGCAGAAGCTTTCTTT. Its protein is CASSYSGAEAFF.

There are a few counts of this clone. V and J are TRBV5-4 and TRBJ2-7; TRBD1 aligns across 7 bases. The V and J ends lost 1 base and 2 bases, in that order; junction bases with no gene match: 3. The germline V gene encodes CDR1 SGHNT and CDR2 YYREEE (reference sequence). This CDR3 contains 14 residues. The CDR3 is CASSLTGQPYEQYF. The CDR3 DNA reads as TGTGCCAGCAGCTTGACGGGACAGCCCTACGAGCAGTACTTC.

The chain joins TRBV15 to TRBJ1-2; 11 nucleotides agree with TRBD1. The junction had 6 bases not matched to a gene; V was cut back by 1 base and J by 8 bases. The germline CDR1 and CDR2 sequences are LNHNV and YYDKDF (reference sequence). CDR3 size: 15 residues. The chain's CDR3 is CATSRVGQGADGYTF. CDR3 coding DNA: TGTGCCACCAGCAGAGTAGGACAGGGGGCGGACGGCTACACCTTC.

The sample holds a few counts of this clone. The V call is TRBV10-1, the J call TRBJ2-5, with TRBD1 identical over 11 bases. J gave up 4 bases and V 4 bases, and 5 bases lay outside the gene matches. The germline CDR1 and CDR2 sequences are WNHNN and SYGVQD (reference sequence). This CDR3 is built from 15 residues. The CDR3, as DNA: TGCGCCAGCAGTGCCGGGACAGGGGGAGGAGAGACCCAGTACTTC. Protein sequence: CASSAGTGGGETQYF.

The CDR3 coding sequence is TGTGCCATCAGTGAAGGGACAGGGGGGCCCTACGAGCAGTACTTC. Protein sequence: CAISEGTGGPYEQYF. The chain joins TRBV10-3 to TRBJ2-7; 11 nucleotides align to TRBD1. Per germline, CDR1 ENHRY and CDR2 SYGVKD. The CDR3 runs to 15 residues. The junction had 3 bases not matched to a gene; V was cut back by 3 bases and J by 2 bases.

The gene calls are TRBV19 and TRBJ2-2, with D maybe TRBD2 (6 bases). Deletions cut 10 bases from V and 4 bases from J, with 16 bases between. This CDR3 is 14 amino acids long. Germline CDR1 LNHDA, CDR2 SQIVND (reference sequence). The CDR3: CATARRGGTGELFF. In nucleotides, the CDR3 is TGTGCCACCGCCCGGAGGGGCGGCACCGGGGAGCTGTTTTTT.

CDR3 region: CAISERPATEETQYF. CDR3 bases: TGTGCCATCAGTGAGAGGCCAGCGACCGAAGAGACCCAGTACTTC. V gene TRBV10-3 combines with J gene TRBJ2-5; D is unclear. The CDR3 totals 15 residues. CDR1 is ENHRY and CDR2 is SYGVKD in the germline V gene. The germline V and J ends were trimmed by 2 bases and 3 bases, with 13 bases remaining between them.

This sequence joins TRBV7-2 and TRBJ2-5; a weak D match, TRBD1 (6 bases). V was clipped by 6 bases and J by 1 base, with 18 bases between them. The CDR3 is 16 residues long. Germline CDR1 reads SGHTA; CDR2 reads FQGNSA. CDR3 DNA sequence: TGTGCCAGCAGTCCGACCCTGGGCAGGGGCCAAGAGACCCAGTACTTC. This translates into CASSPTLGRGQETQYF.

The chain recombines TRBV7-9 with TRBJ2-7, with D perhaps matching TRBD1 (6 bases). Between the trimmed V and J ends, which lost 2 bases and 5 bases, there was a span of 16 bases. Germline CDR1 SEHNR, CDR2 FQNEAQ (reference sequence). The CDR3 is 15 residues long. The CDR3 bases are TGTGCCAGCAGCTTACCAAACAGGGAGATGGACGAGCAGTACTTC. It yields the protein CASSLPNREMDEQYF.